A single sample is the source of the 16 T cell receptor beta chains below, sequenced in a study of blood T cell repertoires in COVID-19. Produced via immunoSEQ multiplex PCR; TCRdb's table is partial and in-frame only. This sample has 250,000 to 300,000 clones; approximately 78% occur once, and the top ten carry over 4%. The sample comprised PBMCs or T cells enriched from blood (not recorded which). The receptor set was obtained from a man aged 40-50 years who had been exposed to COVID-19.

The genes are TRBV2 and TRBJ2-1; D is unclear. Germline loops: CDR1 SNHLY, CDR2 FYNNEI. V shed 6 bases and J shed 3 bases, with 12 bases lying between them. There are 14 residues in the CDR3. CDR3 nucleotides: TGTGCCAGCAGGCTTGGCCAGATCTACAATGAGCAGTTCTTC. It encodes CASRLGQIYNEQFF.

V is TRBV13 and J is TRBJ1-1; 8 nucleotides match TRBD1. Trimming cost V 4 bases and J 6 bases; bases outside gene matches: 1. The CDR3 runs to 12 residues. The germline V gene has CDR1 PRHDT and CDR2 FYEKMQ (reference sequence). CDR3 DNA sequence: TGTGCCAGCAGCTCGACAGGGGCTGAAGCTTTCTTT. Its translation: CASSSTGAEAFF.

In the case of this clone: One end of the junction does not line up with germline, which may come from a read error. V and J are TRBV7-9 and TRBJ1-2, with D perhaps matching TRBD1 (5 bases). Germline lookup yields CDR1 SEHNR and CDR2 FQNEAQ (reference sequence). This CDR3 is built from 8 residues. The CDR3 spells CAITGPNF. In nucleotides, the CDR3 is TGTGCCATCACGGGGCCGAACTTC.

The chain links TRBV15 to TRBJ2-7; 7 bases are shared with TRBD1. Trimming took 4 bases from V and 2 from J; bases not matched to a gene: 8. The CDR3 length is 15 residues. Germline loops: CDR1 LNHNV, CDR2 YYDKDF (reference sequence). The CDR3 nucleotides read TGTGCCACCAGCAAAAAAACAGGGGAACCCTACGAGCAGTACTTC. Translated: CATSKKTGEPYEQYF.

This chain joins TRBV5-6 and TRBJ1-2, with no clear D. V dropped 2 bases and J dropped 2 bases, with 7 bases sitting between them. The length of the CDR3 is 13 residues. The germline V gene has CDR1 SGHDT and CDR2 YYEEEE. The CDR3 sequence: CASSLGENYGYTF. CDR3 in DNA: TGTGCCAGCAGCTTAGGAGAAAACTATGGCTACACCTTC. Variable domain in full (rest from reference TRBV5-6 and TRBJ1-2): DAGVTQSPTHLIKTRGQQVTLRCSPKSGHDTVSWYQQALGQGPQFIFQYYEEEERQRGNFPDRFSGHQFPNYSSELNVNALLLGDSALYLCASSLGENYGYTFGSGTRLTVV.

The CDR3 region is CASSHIGGSSYEQYF. The DNA of the CDR3 is TGTGCCAGCAGCCATATCGGCGGCAGCTCCTACGAGCAGTACTTC. This chain joins TRBV14 and TRBJ2-7; D gene ambiguous. This CDR3 spans 15 amino acids. Germline CDR1 and CDR2: SGHDN and FVKESK. The germline V and J ends were trimmed by 3 bases and 0 bases, with 12 bases remaining between them. The full variable domain, completed using reference TRBV14 and TRBJ2-7, is EAGVTQFPSHSVIEKGQTVTLRCDPISGHDNLYWYRRVMGKEIKFLLHFVKESKQDESGMPNNRFLAERTGGTYSTLKVQPAELEDSGVYFCASSHIGGSSYEQYFGPGTRLTVT.

This clone showed up just once. The chain couples TRBV20-1 to TRBJ2-1; 7 bases are a match to TRBD1. CDR3 length: 18 amino acids. V shed 3 bases, J shed 2 bases, and the junction held 16 bases outside the gene matches. CDR1 is DFQATT, CDR2 SNEGSKA, per germline (reference sequence). The CDR3 nucleotides are TGCAGTGCTAGTCGTTGGGCTAGTCGGGACAGAACCTACAATGAGCAGTTCTTC. It is translated as CSASRWASRDRTYNEQFF.

This chain connects TRBV7-8 to TRBJ2-7; the match to TRBD1 covers 7 bases. Germline CDR1 and CDR2: SGHVS and FQNEAQ. The CDR3 spans 16 residues. Trimming took 5 bases from V and 0 from J; bases not matched to a gene: 10. The CDR3 DNA is TGTGCCAGCAGCCAATACGAGGGACAGCCCTCCTACGAGCAGTACTTC. Translating it yields CASSQYEGQPSYEQYF. The full variable domain, rest sourced from reference TRBV7-8 and TRBJ2-7, is GAGVSQSPRYKVAKRGQDVALRCDPISGHVSLFWYQQALGQGPEFLTYFQNEAQLDKSGLPSDRFFAERPEGSVSTLKIQRTQQEDSAVYLCASSQYEGQPSYEQYFGPGTRLTVT.

The chain joins TRBV30 to TRBJ1-3; maybe TRBD1 (5 bases). Germline CDR1 is GTSNPN and CDR2 is SVGIG (reference sequence). Trimming left V 6 bases short and J 0 bases short, with 12 bases between. The CDR3 spans 14 residues. CDR3 in amino acids: CACSTVFSGNTIYF. The CDR3 region has the DNA TGTGCCTGTTCGACAGTCTTCTCTGGAAACACCATATATTTT. Looking up the rest from reference TRBV30 and TRBJ1-3 gives the full variable domain: SQTIHQWPATLVQPVGSPLSLECTVEGTSNPNLYWYRQAAGRGLQLLFYSVGIGQISSEVPQNLSASRPQDRQFILSSKKLLLSDSGFYLCACSTVFSGNTIYFGEGSWLTVV.

This sequence joins TRBV6-5 and TRBJ2-5; TRBD1 is a possible D gene (6 bases). The CDR3 covers 14 residues. V was clipped by 10 bases and J by 2 bases, with 17 bases between them. Germline values: CDR1 MNHEY, CDR2 SVGAGI. The CDR3 sequence: CATRGGMEQETQYF. The CDR3 coding sequence is TGTGCCACCAGAGGGGGAATGGAGCAAGAGACCCAGTACTTC.

The J gene is TRBJ2-2, the V gene TRBV6-4; D is uncertain. CDR3 size: 14 residues. Trimming shortened V by 2 bases and J by 4 bases, and 8 bases separated the two germline ends. Germline CDR1 and CDR2: MRHNA and SNTAGT. CDR3 nucleotide sequence: TGTGCCAGCAGTGACACTGATCGCACCGGGGAGCTGTTTTTT. Its translation is CASSDTDRTGELFF.

This CDR3 is CAWNLGFEGDTIYF. CDR3 DNA: TGTGCCTGGAATCTGGGTTTCGAAGGGGACACCATATATTTT. The chain has TRBV30 and TRBJ1-3; possible D gene TRBD1, 5 bases. This CDR3 is built from 14 residues. Trimming shortened V by 4 bases and J by 8 bases, and 18 bases separated the two germline ends. Per the germline V gene, CDR1 is GTSNPN and CDR2 is SVGIG (reference sequence).

V usage is TRBV11-2 and J usage is TRBJ1-2; D is undetermined. Germline V gene sequence: CDR1 SGHAT, CDR2 FQNNGV. The CDR3 loop spans 12 amino acids. V dropped 4 bases and J dropped 8 bases, with 11 bases sitting between them. CDR3 protein: CASSSRSLGYTF. CDR3 nucleotide sequence: TGTGCCAGCAGCTCCCGGTCTTTGGGCTACACCTTC.

This clone was found a few times. The V call is TRBV2, the J call TRBJ1-5, with no clear D. CDR3 length: 13 amino acids. Trimming shortened V by 5 bases and J by 3 bases, and 8 bases separated the two germline ends. Germline V gene lookup returns CDR1 SNHLY and CDR2 FYNNEI. CDR3 sequence reads: CASSPGYNQPQHF. The DNA for the CDR3 is TGTGCCAGCAGTCCGGGATACAATCAGCCCCAGCATTTT.

The chain links TRBV19 to TRBJ1-2, with 9 bases lining up with TRBD1. This CDR3 spans 14 amino acids. From germline, CDR1 is LNHDA and CDR2 SQIVND (reference sequence). V shed 10 bases and J 4 bases; nucleotides not matched to a gene: 10. The CDR3 nucleotides are TGTGCCACCAACGCAGGACAGGGGCCCTATGGCTACACCTTC. It encodes CATNAGQGPYGYTF.

This clone appeared a single time. J is TRBJ2-1 and V is TRBV4-1; TRBD2 matches 7 bases. Germline V gives CDR1 MGHRA, CDR2 YSYEKL. The CDR3 contains 18 residues. The ends lost 1 base at V and 3 bases at J; junction bases unmatched: 12. Here the CDR3 DNA reads TGCGCCAGCAGCCAAGTCTTGGGGGGGGGACTATTCTACAATGAGCAGTTCTTC. Translated, it gives CASSQVLGGGLFYNEQFF.